The present T cell receptor beta chain was sequenced within a study of cytotoxic CD8 clonotypes in ibrutinib-treated CLL. Study-wide results and caveats: Baseline clonality was higher than in age-matched healthy donors and moved in step with circulating CD8+ T-cell counts.

Measured with immunoSEQ multiplex PCR; TCRdb has only the in-frame clones, and not every one. The data contain around 140,000 clones, about 75% of them singletons. Trimming removed 2 bases from V and 0 bases from J, with 7 bases in between. CDR1 is KGHSH, CDR2 LQKENI, per germline. There are 14 residues in the CDR3. This clone was seen a handful of times. Antigen: not known. The sample here was PBMCs, taken after 24 months of ibrutinib treatment. This receptor was taken from a human donor with chronic lymphocytic leukemia. V gene TRBV18 combines with J gene TRBJ1-2, with D maybe TRBD1 (5 bases). In DNA, the CDR3 is TGTGCCAGCTCACCAGGGGGGGCTAACTATGGCTACACCTTC. It translates to CASSPGGANYGYTF.